This TCR beta chain was retrieved from a study of cytomegalovirus exposure and HLA in healthy donors. PCR employed 60 Vbeta and 13 Jbeta primers. Profiled with immunoSEQ multiplex PCR; TCRdb holds only in-frame clones, not every one. The sample contains roughly 180,000 clones, approximately 77% of which appear only once. V gave up 6 bases and J gave up 10 bases, with 16 bases separating them. The germline V gene encodes CDR1 LGHNA and CDR2 YSLEER. The CDR3 covers 13 residues. Study-wide results and caveats: Several of the most significant clusters appeared linked to common viral pathogens, based on a later analysis. Prediction of most subjects' HLA-A and HLA-B alleles by TCR beta sequences was reportedly accurate. Specificity for CMV antigens was confirmed in vitro for three of the CMV-associated chains.

Comments on this clone: Its target is not known.

The V and J genes are TRBV4-3 and TRBJ2-1; no clear D. The sequencing sample was made of PBMCs. This TCR was sampled from a female donor in good health and CMV-seronegative. CDR3 amino acids: CASRRAGREEQFF. As DNA, the CDR3 is TGCGCCAGCAGACGAGCAGGTAGAGAGGAGCAGTTCTTC.